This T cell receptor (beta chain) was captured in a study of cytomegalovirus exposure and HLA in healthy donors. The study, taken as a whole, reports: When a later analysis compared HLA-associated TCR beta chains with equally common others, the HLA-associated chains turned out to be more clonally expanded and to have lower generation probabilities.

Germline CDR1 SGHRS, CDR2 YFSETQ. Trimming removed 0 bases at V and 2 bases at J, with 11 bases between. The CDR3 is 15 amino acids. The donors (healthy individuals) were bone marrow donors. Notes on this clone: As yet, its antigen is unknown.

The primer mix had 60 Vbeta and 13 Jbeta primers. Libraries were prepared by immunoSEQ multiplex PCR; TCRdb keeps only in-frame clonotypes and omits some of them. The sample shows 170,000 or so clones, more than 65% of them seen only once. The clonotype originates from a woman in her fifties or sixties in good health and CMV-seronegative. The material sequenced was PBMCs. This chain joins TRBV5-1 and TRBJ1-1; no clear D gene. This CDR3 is CASSLASPLNTEAFF. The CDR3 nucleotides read TGCGCCAGCAGCTTGGCTAGCCCCCTAAACACTGAAGCTTTCTTT. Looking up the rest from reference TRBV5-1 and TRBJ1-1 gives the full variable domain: KAGVTQTPRYLIKTRGQQVTLSCSPISGHRSVSWYQQTPGQGLQFLFEYFSETQRNKGNFPGRFSGRQFSNSRSEMNVSTLELGDSALYLCASSLASPLNTEAFFGQGTRLTVV.